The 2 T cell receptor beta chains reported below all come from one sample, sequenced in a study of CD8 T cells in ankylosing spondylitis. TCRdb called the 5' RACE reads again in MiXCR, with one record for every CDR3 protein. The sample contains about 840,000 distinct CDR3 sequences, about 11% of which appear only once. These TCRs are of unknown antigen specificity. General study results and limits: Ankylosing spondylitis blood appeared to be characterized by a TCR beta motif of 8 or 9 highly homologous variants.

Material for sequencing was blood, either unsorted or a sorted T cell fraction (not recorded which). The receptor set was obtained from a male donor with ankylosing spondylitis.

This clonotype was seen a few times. DNA of the CDR3: TGTGCCAGCAGTCCCGGGACAACCGTCCCCTACGAGCAGTACTTC. Translating it yields CASSPGTTVPYEQYF. The chain is built from TRBV6-1 and TRBJ2-7; D may be TRBD1 (6 bases). Germline V lookup: CDR1 MNHNS, CDR2 SASEGT. The CDR3 covers 15 residues. V lost 5 bases and J lost 2, with 16 bases in between.

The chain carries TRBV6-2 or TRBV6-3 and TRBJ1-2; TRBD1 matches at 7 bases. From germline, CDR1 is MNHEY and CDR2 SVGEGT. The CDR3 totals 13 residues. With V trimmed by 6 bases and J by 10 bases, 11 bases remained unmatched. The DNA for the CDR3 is TGTGCCAGCAGGCAAACCGGGACAGCAGTCTACACCTTC. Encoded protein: CASRQTGTAVYTF.